This TCR beta chain was documented in a study of OX40 agonist ivuxolimab in advanced cancers. Here immunoSEQ multiplex PCR was the method, and the copy in TCRdb shows in-frame clones only, minus some. This sample has tens of thousands of clones, with 90% to 95% found just once. Per germline, CDR1 SEHNR and CDR2 FQNEAQ (reference sequence). The J segment lost 2 bases and the V segment lost 3 bases, leaving 8 bases of the junction unmatched. CDR3 size: 16 residues. This clonotype originated in an adult with an advanced solid tumor such as melanoma, head and neck, liver or kidney cancer. This chain uses TRBV7-9 with TRBJ2-3, with TRBD1 identical over 7 bases. This specimen consisted of CD4+ or CD8+ T cells sorted from blood, obtained in a trial of the OX40 agonist ivuxolimab. CDR3 DNA: TGTGCCAGCAGCTTCCCTGCCGGGACAGACACAGATACGCAGTATTTT. Translated: CASSFPAGTDTDTQYF. Combining the CDR3 with reference TRBV7-9 and TRBJ2-3 gives the whole variable domain DTGVSQNPRHKITKRGQNVTFRCDPISEHNRLYWYRQTLGQGPEFLTYFQNEAQLEKSRLLSDRFSAERPKGSFSTLEIQRTEQGDSAMYLCASSFPAGTDTDTQYFGPGTRLTVL.